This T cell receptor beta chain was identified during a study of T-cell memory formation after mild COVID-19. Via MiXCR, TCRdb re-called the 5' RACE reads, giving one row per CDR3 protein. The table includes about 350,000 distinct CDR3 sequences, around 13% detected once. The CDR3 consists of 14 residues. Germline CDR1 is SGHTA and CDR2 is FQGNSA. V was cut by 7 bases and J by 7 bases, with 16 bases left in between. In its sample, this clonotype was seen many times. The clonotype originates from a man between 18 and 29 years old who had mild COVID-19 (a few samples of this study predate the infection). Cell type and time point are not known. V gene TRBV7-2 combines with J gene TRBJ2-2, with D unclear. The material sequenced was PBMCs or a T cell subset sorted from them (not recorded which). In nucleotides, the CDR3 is TGTGCCAGCACCAGGACGGAACACGGCGGGGAGCTGTTTTTT. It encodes CASTRTEHGGELFF.